In this sample, the clone carrying this T cell receptor (beta chain) turned up once. Its antigen remains unknown. PCR used 60 Vbeta primers and 13 Jbeta primers. TCRdb keeps only in-frame clones here, not all; method: immunoSEQ multiplex PCR. Of 200,000 or so clones detected, approximately 80% appear once; the ten largest clones hold approximately 2.9%. These data come from a study of cytomegalovirus exposure and HLA in healthy donors. Findings of the study overall: Researchers reported that a few CMV-associated chains were confirmed in vitro as CMV antigen-specific. A cluster of highly shared sequence variants was likely a sequencing artifact. V- and J-gene trimming of TCR beta was linked (in a later analysis) to a missense DCLRE1C variant. A prior analysis recorded that most TCR beta V segments were productive about 90% or about 30% of the time.

There are 15 residues in the CDR3. CDR1 is LNHDA and CDR2 is SQIVND in the germline V gene (reference sequence). V gave up 7 bases and J gave up 8 bases; unmatched junction bases: 14. The clonotype was recovered from a woman in her forties or fifties in good health and CMV-seropositive. Sequencing input: PBMCs. This rearrangement joins TRBV19 to TRBJ1-5, with TRBD1 matching 7 bases. CDR3 nucleotides: TGTGCCAGTACCCCGGGACAGTTACTGGTGGAGCCCCAGCATTTT. This sequence encodes CASTPGQLLVEPQHF. The full variable domain, its missing parts supplied by reference TRBV19 and TRBJ1-5, is DGGITQSPKYLFRKEGQNVTLSCEQNLNHDAMYWYRQDPGQGLRLIYYSQIVNDFQKGDIAEGYSVSREKKESFPLTVTSAQKNPTAFYLCASTPGQLLVEPQHFGDGTRLSIL.